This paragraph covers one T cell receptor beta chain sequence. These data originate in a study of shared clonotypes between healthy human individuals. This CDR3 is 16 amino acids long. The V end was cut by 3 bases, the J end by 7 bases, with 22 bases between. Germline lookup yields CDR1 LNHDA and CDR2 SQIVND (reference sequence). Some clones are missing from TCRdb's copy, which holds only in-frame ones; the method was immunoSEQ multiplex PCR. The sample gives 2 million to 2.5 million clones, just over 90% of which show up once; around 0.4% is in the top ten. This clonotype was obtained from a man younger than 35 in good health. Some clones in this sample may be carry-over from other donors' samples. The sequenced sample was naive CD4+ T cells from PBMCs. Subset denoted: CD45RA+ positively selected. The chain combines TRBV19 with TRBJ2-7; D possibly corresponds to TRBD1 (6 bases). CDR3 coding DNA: TGTGCCAGTAGTATGGGTTGGGGGCTTGAGGGCCAAGAGCAGTACTTC. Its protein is CASSMGWGLEGQEQYF.